This TCR beta chain was identified in a study of T cell responses to AZD1222 COVID-19 vaccine. The study, taken as a whole, reports: It was only after the peak T cell response that any repertoires were sampled. Mapped onto spike, vaccine-associated CD4 TCRs spanned it and were dominant at 160-218 and 743-854. Baseline seropositivity characterized only six or seven AZD1222 recipients. Reportedly, nearly half of unique spike TCRs recognized epitopes outside B.1.351/B.1.1.7 mutations.

Sequencing was performed with immunoSEQ multiplex PCR; in TCRdb, only in-frame clones are kept and a portion is missing. The table shows roughly 150,000 clones, with 80% to 95% occurring only once. Notes on this clone: Its antigen is currently unknown.

CDR3 length: 12 residues. The V gene lost 4 bases and the J gene lost 9 bases, with 7 bases spanning the gap. Germline V gene sequence: CDR1 SEHNR, CDR2 FQNEAQ (reference sequence). The sequencing used peripheral blood, collected on day 0 of AZD1222 vaccination. This rearrangement joins TRBV7-9 to TRBJ1-6; D remains unclear. The TCR originated in an adult in good health. Written as DNA, the CDR3 is TGTGCCAGCAGCTCCACGGGTTCACCCCTCCACTTT. Translating it yields CASSSTGSPLHF.